This T cell receptor beta chain came from a study of control samples from healthy donors and cancer patients. Clones were sequenced by immunoSEQ multiplex PCR, and TCRdb holds only the in-frame ones, with some missing. This sample carries about 130,000 clones, approximately 89% of them seen once, and the ten largest clones take just over 8.5%. Germline V gene sequence: CDR1 MGHRA, CDR2 YSYEKL. The CDR3 totals 14 residues. The V and J ends lost 0 bases and 8 bases respectively, with 12 bases between them. Sequenced sample: blood. The chain joins TRBV4-1 to TRBJ2-3; D remains ambiguous. The sequence was collected from a man aged 18 to 29 in good health. The CDR3 spells CASSQEATQGTQYF. The DNA of the CDR3 is TGCGCCAGCAGCCAAGAGGCGACCCAAGGTACGCAGTATTTT.